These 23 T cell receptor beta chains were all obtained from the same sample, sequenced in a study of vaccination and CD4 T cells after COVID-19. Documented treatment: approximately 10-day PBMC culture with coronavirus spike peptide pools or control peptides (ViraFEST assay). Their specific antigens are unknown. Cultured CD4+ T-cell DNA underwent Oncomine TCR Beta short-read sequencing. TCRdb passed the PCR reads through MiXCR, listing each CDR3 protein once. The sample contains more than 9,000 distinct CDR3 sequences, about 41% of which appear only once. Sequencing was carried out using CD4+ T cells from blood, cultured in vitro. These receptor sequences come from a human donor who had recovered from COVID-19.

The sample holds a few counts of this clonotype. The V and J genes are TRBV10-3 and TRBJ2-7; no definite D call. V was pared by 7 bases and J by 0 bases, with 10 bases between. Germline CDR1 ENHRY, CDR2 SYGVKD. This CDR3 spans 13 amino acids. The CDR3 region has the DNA TGTGCCATCAAAACAAGGACCTCCTACGAGCAGTACTTC. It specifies CAIKTRTSYEQYF.

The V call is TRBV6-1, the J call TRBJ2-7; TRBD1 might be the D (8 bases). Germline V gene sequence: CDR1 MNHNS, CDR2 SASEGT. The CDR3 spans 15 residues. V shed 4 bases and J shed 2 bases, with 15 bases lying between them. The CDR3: CASSGGGTGPYEQYF. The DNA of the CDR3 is TGTGCCAGCAGTGGGGGGGGGACAGGCCCCTACGAGCAGTACTTC.

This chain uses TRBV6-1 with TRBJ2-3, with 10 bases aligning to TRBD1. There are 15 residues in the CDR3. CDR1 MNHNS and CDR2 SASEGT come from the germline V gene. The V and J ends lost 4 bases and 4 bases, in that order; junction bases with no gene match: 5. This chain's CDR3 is CASSARTGGADTQYF. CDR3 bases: TGTGCCAGCAGTGCGAGGACAGGGGGTGCAGATACGCAGTATTTT.

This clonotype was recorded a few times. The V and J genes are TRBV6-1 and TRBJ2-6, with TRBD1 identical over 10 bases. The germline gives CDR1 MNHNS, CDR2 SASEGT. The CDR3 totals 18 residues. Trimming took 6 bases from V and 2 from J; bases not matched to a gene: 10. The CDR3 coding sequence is TGTGCCAGCAGCAAAACCCTAGGACAGGGGGCTGGGGCCAACGTCCTGACTTTC. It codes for CASSKTLGQGAGANVLTF.

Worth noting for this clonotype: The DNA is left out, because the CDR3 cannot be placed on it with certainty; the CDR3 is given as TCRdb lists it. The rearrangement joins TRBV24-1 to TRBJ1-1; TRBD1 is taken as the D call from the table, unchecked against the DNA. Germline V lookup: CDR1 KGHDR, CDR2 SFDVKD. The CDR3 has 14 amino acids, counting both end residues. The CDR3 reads CATSRAGPNTEAFF.

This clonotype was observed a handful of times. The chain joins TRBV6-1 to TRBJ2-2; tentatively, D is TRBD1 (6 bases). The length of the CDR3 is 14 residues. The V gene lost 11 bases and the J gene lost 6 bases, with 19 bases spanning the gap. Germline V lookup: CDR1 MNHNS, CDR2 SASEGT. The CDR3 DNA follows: TGTGCCCACCGACCGACAGGAAGGGCCGGGGAGCTGTTTTTT. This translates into CAHRPTGRAGELFF.

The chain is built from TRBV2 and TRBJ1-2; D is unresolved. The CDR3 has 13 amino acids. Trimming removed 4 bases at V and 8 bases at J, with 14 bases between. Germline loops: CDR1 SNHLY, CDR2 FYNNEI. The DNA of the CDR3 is TGTGCCAGCAGTGTTCAGCGAACCCAAGGCTACACCTTC. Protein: CASSVQRTQGYTF.

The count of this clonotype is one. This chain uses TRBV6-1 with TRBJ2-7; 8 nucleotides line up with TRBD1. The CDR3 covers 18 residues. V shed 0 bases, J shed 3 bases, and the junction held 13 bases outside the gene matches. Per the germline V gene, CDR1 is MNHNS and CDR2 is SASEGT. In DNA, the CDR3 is TGTGCCAGCAGTGAAGCGAGGGTTTTCGGACAGGGATTCTACGAGCAGTACTTC. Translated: CASSEARVFGQGFYEQYF.

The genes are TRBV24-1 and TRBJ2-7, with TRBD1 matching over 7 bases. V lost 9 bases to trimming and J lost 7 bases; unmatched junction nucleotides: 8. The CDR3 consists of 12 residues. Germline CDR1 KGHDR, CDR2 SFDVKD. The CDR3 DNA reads TGTGCCACCGGACAGGCCCTGGGGGAGCAGTACTTC. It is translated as CATGQALGEQYF.

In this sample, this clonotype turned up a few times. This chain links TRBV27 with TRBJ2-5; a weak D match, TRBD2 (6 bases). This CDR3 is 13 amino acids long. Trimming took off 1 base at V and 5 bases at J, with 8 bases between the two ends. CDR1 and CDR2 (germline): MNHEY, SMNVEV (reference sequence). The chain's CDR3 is CASSLFRGETQYF. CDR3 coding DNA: TGTGCCAGCAGTTTATTTCGGGGGGAGACCCAGTACTTC.

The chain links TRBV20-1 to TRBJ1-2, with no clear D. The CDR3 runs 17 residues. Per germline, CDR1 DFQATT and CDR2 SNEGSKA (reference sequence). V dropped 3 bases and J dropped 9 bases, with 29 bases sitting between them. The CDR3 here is CSASPIGLATDRASYTF. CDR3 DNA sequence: TGCAGTGCTAGCCCGATCGGTCTTGCGACGGACCGTGCAAGCTACACCTTC.

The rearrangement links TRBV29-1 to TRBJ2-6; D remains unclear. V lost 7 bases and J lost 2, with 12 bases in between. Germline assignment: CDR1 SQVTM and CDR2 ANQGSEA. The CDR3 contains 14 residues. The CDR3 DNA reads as TGCAGCGCCACCACGTCGGCTGGGGCCAACGTCCTGACTTTC. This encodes CSATTSAGANVLTF.

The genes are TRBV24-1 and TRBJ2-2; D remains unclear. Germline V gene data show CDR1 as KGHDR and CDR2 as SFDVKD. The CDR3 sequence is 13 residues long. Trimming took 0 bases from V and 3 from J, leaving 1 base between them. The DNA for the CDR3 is TGTGCCACCAGTGATTTGTACACCGGGGAGCTGTTTTTT. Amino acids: CATSDLYTGELFF.

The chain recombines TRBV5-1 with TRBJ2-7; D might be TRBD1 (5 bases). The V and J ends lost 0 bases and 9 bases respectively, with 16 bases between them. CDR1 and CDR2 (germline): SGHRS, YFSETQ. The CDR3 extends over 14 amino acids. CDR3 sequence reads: CASSLEGIPSGQYF. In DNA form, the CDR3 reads TGCGCCAGCAGCTTGGAGGGGATTCCTAGTGGGCAGTACTTC.

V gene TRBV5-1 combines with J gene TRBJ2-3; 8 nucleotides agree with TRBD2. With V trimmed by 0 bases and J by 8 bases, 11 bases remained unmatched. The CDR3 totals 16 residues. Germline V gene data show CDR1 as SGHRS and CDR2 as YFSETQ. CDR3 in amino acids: CASSLDVGRAGVTQYF. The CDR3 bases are TGCGCCAGCAGCTTGGATGTCGGGAGGGCTGGAGTTACGCAGTATTTT.

CDR3 sequence reads: CASSFLFGYTF. For the CDR3, the DNA is TGTGCCAGTAGTTTCTTGTTTGGCTACACCTTC. This chain connects TRBV19 to TRBJ1-2; D gene unclear. Germline loops: CDR1 LNHDA, CDR2 SQIVND (reference sequence). The CDR3 length is 11 residues. The V end was cut by 5 bases, the J end by 7 bases, with 8 bases between.

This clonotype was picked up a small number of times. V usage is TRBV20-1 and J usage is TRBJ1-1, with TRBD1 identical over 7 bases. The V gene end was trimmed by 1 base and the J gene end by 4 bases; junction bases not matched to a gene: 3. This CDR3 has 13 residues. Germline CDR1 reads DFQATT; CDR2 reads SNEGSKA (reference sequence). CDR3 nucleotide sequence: TGCAGTGCTAGAGTTACAGGGGCCACTGAAGCTTTCTTT. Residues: CSARVTGATEAFF.

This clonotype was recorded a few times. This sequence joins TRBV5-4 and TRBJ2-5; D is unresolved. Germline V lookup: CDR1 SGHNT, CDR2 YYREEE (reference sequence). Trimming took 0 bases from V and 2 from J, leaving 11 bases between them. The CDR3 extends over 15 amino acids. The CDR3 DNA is TGTGCCAGCAGCTTGGATCTTACAGCTCAAGAGACCCAGTACTTC. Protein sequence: CASSLDLTAQETQYF.

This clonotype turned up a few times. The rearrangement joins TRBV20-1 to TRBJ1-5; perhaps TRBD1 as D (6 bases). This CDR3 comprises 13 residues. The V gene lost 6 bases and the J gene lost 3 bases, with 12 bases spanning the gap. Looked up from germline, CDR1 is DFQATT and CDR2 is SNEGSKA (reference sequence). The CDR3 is CSALRDINQPQHF. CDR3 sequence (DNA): TGCAGTGCATTGCGGGACATCAATCAGCCCCAGCATTTT.

The chain's CDR3 is CASSYVGDQPQHF. In DNA, the CDR3 is TGTGCCAGCAGTTACGTCGGGGATCAGCCCCAGCATTTT. The chain couples TRBV6-2 or TRBV6-3 to TRBJ1-5; the D is unclear. Germline assignment: CDR1 MNHEY and CDR2 SVGEGT. The V end lost 2 bases, the J end lost 5 bases, and 7 bases lay between the germline ends. This CDR3 has 13 residues.

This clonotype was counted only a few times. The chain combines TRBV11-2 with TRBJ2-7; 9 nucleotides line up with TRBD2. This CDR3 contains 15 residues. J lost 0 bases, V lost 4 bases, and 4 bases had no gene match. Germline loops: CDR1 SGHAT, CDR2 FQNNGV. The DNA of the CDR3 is TGTGCCAGCAGCTCTATAGCGGGAGTCTCCTACGAGCAGTACTTC. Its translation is CASSSIAGVSYEQYF. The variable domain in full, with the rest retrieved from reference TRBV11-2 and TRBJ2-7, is EAGVAQSPRYKIIEKRQSVAFWCNPISGHATLYWYQQILGQGPKLLIQFQNNGVVDDSQLPKDRFSAERLKGVDSTLKIQPAKLEDSAVYLCASSSIAGVSYEQYFGPGTRLTVT.

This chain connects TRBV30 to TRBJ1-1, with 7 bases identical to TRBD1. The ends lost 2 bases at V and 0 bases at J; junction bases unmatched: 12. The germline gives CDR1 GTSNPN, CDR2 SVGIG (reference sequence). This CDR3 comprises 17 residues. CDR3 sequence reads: CAWSTSMTGQMNTEAFF. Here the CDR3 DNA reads TGTGCCTGGAGTACGTCCATGACAGGGCAAATGAACACTGAAGCTTTCTTT.

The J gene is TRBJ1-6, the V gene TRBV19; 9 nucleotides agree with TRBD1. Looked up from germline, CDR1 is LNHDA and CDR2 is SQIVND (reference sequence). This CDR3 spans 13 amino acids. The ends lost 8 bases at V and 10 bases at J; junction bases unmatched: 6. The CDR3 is CASQGTGMSPLHF. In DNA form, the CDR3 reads TGTGCCAGTCAAGGGACAGGGATGTCACCCCTCCACTTT.